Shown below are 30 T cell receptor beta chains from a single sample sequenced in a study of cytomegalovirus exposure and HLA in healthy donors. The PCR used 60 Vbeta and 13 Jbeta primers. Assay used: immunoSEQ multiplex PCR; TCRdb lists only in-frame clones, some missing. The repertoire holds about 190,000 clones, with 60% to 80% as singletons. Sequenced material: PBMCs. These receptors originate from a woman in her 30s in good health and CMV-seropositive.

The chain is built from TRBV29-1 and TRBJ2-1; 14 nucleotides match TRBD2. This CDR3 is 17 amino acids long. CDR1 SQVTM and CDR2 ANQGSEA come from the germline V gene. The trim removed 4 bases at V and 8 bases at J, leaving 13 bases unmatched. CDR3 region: CSVAGTSGSFGSDEQFF. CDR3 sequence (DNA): TGCAGCGTTGCCGGGACTAGCGGGAGCTTTGGGTCCGATGAGCAGTTCTTC.

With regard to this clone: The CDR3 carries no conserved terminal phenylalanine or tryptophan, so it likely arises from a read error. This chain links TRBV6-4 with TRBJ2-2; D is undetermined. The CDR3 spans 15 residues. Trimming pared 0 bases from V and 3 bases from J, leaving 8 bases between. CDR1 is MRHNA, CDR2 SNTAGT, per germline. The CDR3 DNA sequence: TGTGCCAGCAGTGACTCAGAACTCGACACCGGGGAGCTGTTTTCT. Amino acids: CASSDSELDTGELFS.

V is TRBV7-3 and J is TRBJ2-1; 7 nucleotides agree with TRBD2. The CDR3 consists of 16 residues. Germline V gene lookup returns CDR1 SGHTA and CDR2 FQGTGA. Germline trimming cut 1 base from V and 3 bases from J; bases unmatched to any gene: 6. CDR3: CASSLSGGSIYNEQFF. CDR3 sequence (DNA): TGTGCCAGCAGCTTAAGTGGCGGGAGTATCTACAATGAGCAGTTCTTC.

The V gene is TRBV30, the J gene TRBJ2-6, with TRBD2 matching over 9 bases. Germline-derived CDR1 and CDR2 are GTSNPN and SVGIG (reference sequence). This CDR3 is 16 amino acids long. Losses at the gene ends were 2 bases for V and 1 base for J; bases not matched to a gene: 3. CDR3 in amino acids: CAWSKRGESGANVLTF. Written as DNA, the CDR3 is TGTGCCTGGAGTAAGCGGGGGGAGTCTGGGGCCAACGTCCTGACTTTC.

The chain's CDR3 is CAAPRDCVYEQYF. In DNA, the CDR3 is TGCGCCGCCCCCCGGGACTGCGTATACGAGCAGTACTTC. V gene TRBV10-1 combines with J gene TRBJ2-7; D possibly corresponds to TRBD2 (6 bases). The V gene's germline CDR1 is WNHNN and CDR2 SYGVQD (reference sequence). The V end lost 11 bases, the J end lost 4 bases, and 18 bases lay between the germline ends. This CDR3 spans 13 amino acids.

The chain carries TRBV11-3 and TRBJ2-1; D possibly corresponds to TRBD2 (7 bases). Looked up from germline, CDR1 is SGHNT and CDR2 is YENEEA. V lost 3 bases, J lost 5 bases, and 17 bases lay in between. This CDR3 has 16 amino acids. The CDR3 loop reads CASSLGGPILDNEQFF. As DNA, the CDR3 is TGTGCCAGCAGCTTGGGGGGGCCAATCCTGGACAATGAGCAGTTCTTC.

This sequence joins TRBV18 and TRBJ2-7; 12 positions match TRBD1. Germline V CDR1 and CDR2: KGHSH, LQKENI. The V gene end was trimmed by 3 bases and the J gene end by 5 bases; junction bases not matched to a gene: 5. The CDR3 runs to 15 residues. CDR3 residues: CASSPGQGAFHEQYF. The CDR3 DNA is TGTGCCAGCTCACCGGGACAGGGGGCTTTCCACGAGCAGTACTTC.

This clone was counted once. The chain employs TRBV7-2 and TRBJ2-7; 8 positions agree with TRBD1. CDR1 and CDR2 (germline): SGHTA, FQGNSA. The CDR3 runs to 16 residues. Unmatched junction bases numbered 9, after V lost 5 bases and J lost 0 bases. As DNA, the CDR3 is TGTGCCAGCAGCCCCCAGGGGGCCCATATCTCCTACGAGCAGTACTTC. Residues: CASSPQGAHISYEQYF.

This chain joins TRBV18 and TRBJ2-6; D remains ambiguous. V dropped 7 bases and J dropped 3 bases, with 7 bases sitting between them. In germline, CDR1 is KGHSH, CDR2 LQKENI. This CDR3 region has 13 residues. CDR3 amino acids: CASLRFGANVLTF. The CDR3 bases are TGTGCCAGCTTGAGGTTTGGGGCCAACGTCCTGACTTTC.

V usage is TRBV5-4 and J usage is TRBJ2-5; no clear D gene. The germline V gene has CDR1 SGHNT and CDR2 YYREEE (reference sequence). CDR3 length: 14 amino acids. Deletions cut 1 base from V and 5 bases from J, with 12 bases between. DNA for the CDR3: TGTGCCAGCAGCTTGCCGAGCCAGAGGGAGACCCAGTACTTC. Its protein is CASSLPSQRETQYF.

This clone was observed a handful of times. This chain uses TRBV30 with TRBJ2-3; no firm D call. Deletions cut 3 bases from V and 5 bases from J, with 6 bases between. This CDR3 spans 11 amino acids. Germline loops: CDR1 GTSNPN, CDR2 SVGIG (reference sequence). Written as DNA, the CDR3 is TGTGCCTGGAGGGCCAAAGATACGCAGTATTTT. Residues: CAWRAKDTQYF.

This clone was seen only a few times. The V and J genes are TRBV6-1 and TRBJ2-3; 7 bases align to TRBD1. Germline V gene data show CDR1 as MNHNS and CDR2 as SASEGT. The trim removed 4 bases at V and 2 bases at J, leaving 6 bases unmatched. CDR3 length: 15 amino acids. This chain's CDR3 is CASSVGQTNTDTQYF. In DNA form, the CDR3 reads TGTGCCAGCAGTGTGGGACAGACGAACACAGATACGCAGTATTTT.

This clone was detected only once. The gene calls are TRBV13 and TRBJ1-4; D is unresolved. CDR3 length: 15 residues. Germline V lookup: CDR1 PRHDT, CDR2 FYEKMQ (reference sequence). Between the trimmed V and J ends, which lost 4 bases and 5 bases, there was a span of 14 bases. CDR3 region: CASSSWTGRNEKLFF. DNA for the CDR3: TGTGCCAGCAGCTCCTGGACGGGGAGAAATGAAAAACTGTTTTTT.

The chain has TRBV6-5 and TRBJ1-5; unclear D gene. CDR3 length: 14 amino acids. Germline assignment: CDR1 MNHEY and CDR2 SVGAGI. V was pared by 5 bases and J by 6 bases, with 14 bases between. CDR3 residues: CASSRAGPGQPQHF. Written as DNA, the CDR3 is TGTGCCAGCAGTAGGGCGGGTCCCGGTCAGCCCCAGCATTTT.

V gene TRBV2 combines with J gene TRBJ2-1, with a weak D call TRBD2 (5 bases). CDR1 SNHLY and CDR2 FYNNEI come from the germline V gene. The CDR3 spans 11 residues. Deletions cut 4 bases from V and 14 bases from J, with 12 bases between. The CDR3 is CASSGTPTKFF. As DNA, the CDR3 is TGTGCCAGCAGTGGGACTCCCACTAAGTTCTTC.

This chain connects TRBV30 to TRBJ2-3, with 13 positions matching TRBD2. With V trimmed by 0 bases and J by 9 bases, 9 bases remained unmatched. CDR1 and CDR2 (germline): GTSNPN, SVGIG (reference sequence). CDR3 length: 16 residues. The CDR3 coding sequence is TGTGCCTGGAGTGTACGGGGACTAGCGGGATCGGGAACGCAGTATTTT. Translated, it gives CAWSVRGLAGSGTQYF.

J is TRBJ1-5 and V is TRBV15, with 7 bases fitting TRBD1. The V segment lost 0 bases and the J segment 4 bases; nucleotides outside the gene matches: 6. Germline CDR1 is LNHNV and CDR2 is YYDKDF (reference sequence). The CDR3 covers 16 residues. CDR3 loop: CATSRDKGAGNQPQHF. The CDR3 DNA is TGTGCCACCAGCAGAGATAAGGGGGCGGGTAATCAGCCCCAGCATTTT. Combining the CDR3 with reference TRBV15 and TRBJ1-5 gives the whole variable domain DAMVIQNPRYQVTQFGKPVTLSCSQTLNHNVMYWYQQKSSQAPKLLFHYYDKDFNNEADTPDNFQSRRPNTSFCFLDIRSPGLGDTAMYLCATSRDKGAGNQPQHFGDGTRLSIL.

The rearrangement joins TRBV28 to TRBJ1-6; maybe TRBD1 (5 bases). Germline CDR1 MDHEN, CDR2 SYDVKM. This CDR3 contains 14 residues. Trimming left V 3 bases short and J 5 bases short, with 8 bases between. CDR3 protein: CASSFRGNNSPLHF. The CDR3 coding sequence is TGTGCCAGCAGTTTTCGGGGGAATAATTCACCCCTCCACTTT.

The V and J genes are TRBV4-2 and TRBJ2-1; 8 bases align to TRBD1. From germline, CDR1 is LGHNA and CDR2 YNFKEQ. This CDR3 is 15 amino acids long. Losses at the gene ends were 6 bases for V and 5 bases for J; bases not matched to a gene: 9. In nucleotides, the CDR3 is TGTGCCAGCAGTCGTGGACAGGGCGTCGACAATGAGCAGTTCTTC. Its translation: CASSRGQGVDNEQFF.

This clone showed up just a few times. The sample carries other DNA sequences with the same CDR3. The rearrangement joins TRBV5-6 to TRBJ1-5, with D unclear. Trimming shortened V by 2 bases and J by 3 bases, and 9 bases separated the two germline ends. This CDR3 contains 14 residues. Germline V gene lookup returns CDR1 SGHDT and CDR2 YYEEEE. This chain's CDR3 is CASSFHGFNQPQHF. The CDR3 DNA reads TGTGCCAGCAGCTTCCACGGGTTCAATCAGCCCCAGCATTTT. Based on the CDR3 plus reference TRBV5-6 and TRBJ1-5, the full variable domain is DAGVTQSPTHLIKTRGQQVTLRCSPKSGHDTVSWYQQALGQGPQFIFQYYEEEERQRGNFPDRFSGHQFPNYSSELNVNALLLGDSALYLCASSFHGFNQPQHFGDGTRLSIL.

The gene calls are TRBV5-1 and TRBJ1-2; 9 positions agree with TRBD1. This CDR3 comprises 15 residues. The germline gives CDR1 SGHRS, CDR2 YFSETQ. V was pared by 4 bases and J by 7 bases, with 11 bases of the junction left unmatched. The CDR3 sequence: CASSVVYRGRAGYTF. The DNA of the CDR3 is TGCGCCAGCAGCGTCGTTTACAGGGGGCGGGCTGGCTACACCTTC.

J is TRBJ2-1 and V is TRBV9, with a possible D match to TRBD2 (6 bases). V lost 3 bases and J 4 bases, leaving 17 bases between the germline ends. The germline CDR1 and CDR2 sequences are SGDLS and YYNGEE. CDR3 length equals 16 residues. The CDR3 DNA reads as TGTGCCAGCAGCGCCCCCACCGCGGGAAGGTACAATGAGCAGTTCTTC. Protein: CASSAPTAGRYNEQFF.

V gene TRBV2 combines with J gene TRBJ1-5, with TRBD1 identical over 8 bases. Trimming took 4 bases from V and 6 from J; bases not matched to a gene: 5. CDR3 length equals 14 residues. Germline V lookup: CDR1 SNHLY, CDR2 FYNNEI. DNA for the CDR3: TGTGCCAGCAGTGTTGCAGGGGGCAGTCAGCCCCAGCATTTT. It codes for CASSVAGGSQPQHF. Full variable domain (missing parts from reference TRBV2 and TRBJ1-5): EPEVTQTPSHQVTQMGQEVILRCVPISNHLYFYWYRQILGQKVEFLVSFYNNEISEKSEIFDDQFSVERPDGSNFTLKIRSTKLEDSAMYFCASSVAGGSQPQHFGDGTRLSIL.

The CDR3 DNA reads as TGTGCCAGCAGTAAGGACAGGGGTATAGACAATCAGCCCCAGCATTTT. It translates to CASSKDRGIDNQPQHF. The chain recombines TRBV2 with TRBJ1-5; 9 nucleotides line up with TRBD1. Unmatched junction bases numbered 8, after V lost 5 bases and J lost 3 bases. This CDR3 has 16 amino acids. Germline values: CDR1 SNHLY, CDR2 FYNNEI. Full variable domain (rest looked up from reference TRBV2 and TRBJ1-5): EPEVTQTPSHQVTQMGQEVILRCVPISNHLYFYWYRQILGQKVEFLVSFYNNEISEKSEIFDDQFSVERPDGSNFTLKIRSTKLEDSAMYFCASSKDRGIDNQPQHFGDGTRLSIL.

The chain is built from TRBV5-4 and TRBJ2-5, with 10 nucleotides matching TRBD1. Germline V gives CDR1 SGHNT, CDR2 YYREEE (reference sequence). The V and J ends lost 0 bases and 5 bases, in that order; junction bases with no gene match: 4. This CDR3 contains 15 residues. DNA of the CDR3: TGTGCCAGCAGCTTGGGGGGGACAGGGGACGAGACCCAGTACTTC. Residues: CASSLGGTGDETQYF.

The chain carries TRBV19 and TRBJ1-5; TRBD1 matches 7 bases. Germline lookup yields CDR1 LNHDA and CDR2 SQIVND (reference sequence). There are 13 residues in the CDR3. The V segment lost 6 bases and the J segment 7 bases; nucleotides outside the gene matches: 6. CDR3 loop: CASRRQGDQPQHF. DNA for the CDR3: TGTGCCAGTAGAAGACAGGGTGACCAGCCCCAGCATTTT.

CDR3 bases: TGTGCCAGCAGCACCACGGACAGGGAAGAGACCCAGTACTTC. It yields the protein CASSTTDREETQYF. The chain employs TRBV7-9 and TRBJ2-5; 8 nucleotides match TRBD1. Germline V gene sequence: CDR1 SEHNR, CDR2 FQNEAQ (reference sequence). V trimming: 5 bases; J trimming: 3 bases; junction bases outside the gene matches: 5. This CDR3 has 14 residues.

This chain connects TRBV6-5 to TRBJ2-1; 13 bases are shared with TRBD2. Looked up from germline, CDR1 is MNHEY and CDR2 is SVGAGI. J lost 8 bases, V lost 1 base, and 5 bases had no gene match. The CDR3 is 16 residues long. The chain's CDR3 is CASSYYGTSGNYEQFF. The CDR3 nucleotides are TGTGCCAGCAGTTACTATGGGACTAGCGGGAACTATGAGCAGTTCTTC.

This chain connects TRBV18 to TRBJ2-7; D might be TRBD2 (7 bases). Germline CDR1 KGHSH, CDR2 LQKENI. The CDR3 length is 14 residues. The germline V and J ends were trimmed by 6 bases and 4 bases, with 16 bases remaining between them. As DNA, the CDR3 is TGTGCCAGCTCGAAGGGGGGGCTAGTATACGAGCAGTACTTC. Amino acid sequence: CASSKGGLVYEQYF.

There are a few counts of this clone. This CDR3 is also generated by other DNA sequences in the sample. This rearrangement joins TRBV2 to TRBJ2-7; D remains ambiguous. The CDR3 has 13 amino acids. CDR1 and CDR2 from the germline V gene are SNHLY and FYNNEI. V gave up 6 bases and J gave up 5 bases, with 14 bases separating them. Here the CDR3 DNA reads TGTGCCAGCAGCGTAATAGAGTTGCACGAGCAGTACTTC. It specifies CASSVIELHEQYF.